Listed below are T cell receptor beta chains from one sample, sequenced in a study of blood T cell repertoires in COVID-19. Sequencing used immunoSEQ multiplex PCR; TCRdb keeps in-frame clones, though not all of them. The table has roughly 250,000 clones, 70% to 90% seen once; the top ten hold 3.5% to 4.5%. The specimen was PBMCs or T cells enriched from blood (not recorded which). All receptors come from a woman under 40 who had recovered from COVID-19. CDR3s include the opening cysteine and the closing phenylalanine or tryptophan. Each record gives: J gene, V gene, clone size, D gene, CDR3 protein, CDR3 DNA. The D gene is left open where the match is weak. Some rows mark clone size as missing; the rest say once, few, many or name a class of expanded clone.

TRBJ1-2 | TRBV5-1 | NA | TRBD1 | CASSVLQGSGGYTF | TGCGCCAGCAGCGTCTTACAGGGGAGCGGAGGCTACACCTTC
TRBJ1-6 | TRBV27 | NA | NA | CASSLSPSYNSPLHF | TGTGCCAGCAGTTTATCTCCCAGCTATAATTCACCCCTCCACTTT
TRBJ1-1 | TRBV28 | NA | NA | CASSPSYSRYTEAFF | TGTGCCAGCAGTCCATCTTACTCCCGGTATACTGAAGCTTTCTTT
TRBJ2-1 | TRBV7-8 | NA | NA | CASSLAGVSYNEQFF | TGTGCCAGCAGCTTAGCCGGGGTCTCCTACAATGAGCAGTTCTTC
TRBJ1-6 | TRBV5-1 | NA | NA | CASSLEGSYNSPLHF | TGCGCCAGCAGCTTGGAGGGGTCGTATAATTCACCCCTCCACTTT
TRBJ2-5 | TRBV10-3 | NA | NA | CAISDVTATQETQYF | TGTGCCATCAGTGATGTGACAGCAACCCAAGAGACCCAGTACTTC
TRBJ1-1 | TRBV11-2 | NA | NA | CASSLNLGGPAHTEAFF | TGTGCCAGCAGCTTAAACCTGGGTGGGCCTGCTCACACTGAAGCTTTCTTT
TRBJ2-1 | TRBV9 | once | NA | CASSGRGSYNEQFF | TGTGCCAGCAGCGGGAGAGGATCCTACAATGAGCAGTTCTTC
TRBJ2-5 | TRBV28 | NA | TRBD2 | CASAPGGAGAIQPPPYF | TGTGCCTCAGCCCCGGGAGGGGCCGGGGCGATACAGCCCCCCCCGTACTTC
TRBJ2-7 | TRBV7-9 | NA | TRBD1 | CASSLAIGTGNHEQYF | TGTGCCAGCAGCTTAGCCATTGGGACAGGGAACCACGAGCAGTACTTC
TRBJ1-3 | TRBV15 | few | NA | CATSRDGTSGNTIYF | TGTGCCACCAGCAGAGATGGGACATCTGGAAACACCATATATTTT
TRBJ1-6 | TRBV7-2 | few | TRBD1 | CASSPLFRGQLNSPLHF | TGTGCCAGCAGCCCCCTCTTCAGGGGACAGCTTAATTCACCCCTCCACTTT
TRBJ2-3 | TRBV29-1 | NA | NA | CSVGGMRTDTQYF | TGCAGCGTTGGCGGGATGAGAACAGATACGCAGTATTTT
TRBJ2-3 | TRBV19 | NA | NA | CASSPGVALPDTQYF | TGTGCCAGTAGTCCGGGGGTTGCCCTCCCAGATACGCAGTATTTT
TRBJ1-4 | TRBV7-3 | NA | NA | CASSLTGASFEKLFF | TGTGCCAGCAGCTTAACTGGGGCATCCTTTGAAAAACTGTTTTTT
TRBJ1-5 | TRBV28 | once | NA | CASTKNQPQHF | TGTGCCAGCACCAAAAATCAGCCCCAGCATTTT
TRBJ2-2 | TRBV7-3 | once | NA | CASGRNTGELFF | TGTGCCAGCGGCCGAAACACCGGGGAGCTGTTTTTT